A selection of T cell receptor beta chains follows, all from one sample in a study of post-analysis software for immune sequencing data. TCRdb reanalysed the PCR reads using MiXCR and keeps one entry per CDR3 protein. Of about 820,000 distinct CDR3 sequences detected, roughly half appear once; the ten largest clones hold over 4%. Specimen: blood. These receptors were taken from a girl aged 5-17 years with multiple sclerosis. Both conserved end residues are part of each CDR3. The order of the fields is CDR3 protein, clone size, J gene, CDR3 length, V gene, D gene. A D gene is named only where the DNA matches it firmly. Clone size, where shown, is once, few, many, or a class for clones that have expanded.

CASSFRGQIDNEQFF	few	TRBJ2-1	15	TRBV27	TRBD1
CSVGTGGRSYGYTF	.	TRBJ1-2	14	TRBV29-1	TRBD1
CASSVSSAFYHEQFF	few	TRBJ2-1	15	TRBV7-9	.
CSARSFRTSGRYEQYF	.	TRBJ2-7	16	TRBV20-1	TRBD2
CASSLKGYTF	.	TRBJ1-2	10	TRBV12-3/TRBV12-4	.
CASSFVPPQETQYF	.	TRBJ2-5	14	TRBV7-9	.
CASSLRTSGITYNEQFF	.	TRBJ2-1	17	TRBV5-1	TRBD2
CASSSRSANYEQYF	.	TRBJ2-7	14	TRBV4-1	.
CSAAGRLAGGRGEQFF	.	TRBJ2-1	16	TRBV20-1	TRBD2
CSVFSGNSYEQYF	.	TRBJ2-7	13	TRBV29-1	.
CASSLVVLNYGYTF	.	TRBJ1-2	14	TRBV12-3/TRBV12-4	.
CASSQGEGGYEQYF	.	TRBJ2-7	14	TRBV4-2	.
CATSSAGTGDRDEQFF	.	TRBJ2-1	16	TRBV24-1	TRBD1
CSVASGGLNNEQFF	.	TRBJ2-1	14	TRBV29-1	.
CASSPTLSSARGLGEQFF	.	TRBJ2-1	18	TRBV7-3	.
CASSDPGGGTYEQYF	.	TRBJ2-7	15	TRBV2	.
CASSVVSGSFYNEQFF	.	TRBJ2-1	16	TRBV9	TRBD2